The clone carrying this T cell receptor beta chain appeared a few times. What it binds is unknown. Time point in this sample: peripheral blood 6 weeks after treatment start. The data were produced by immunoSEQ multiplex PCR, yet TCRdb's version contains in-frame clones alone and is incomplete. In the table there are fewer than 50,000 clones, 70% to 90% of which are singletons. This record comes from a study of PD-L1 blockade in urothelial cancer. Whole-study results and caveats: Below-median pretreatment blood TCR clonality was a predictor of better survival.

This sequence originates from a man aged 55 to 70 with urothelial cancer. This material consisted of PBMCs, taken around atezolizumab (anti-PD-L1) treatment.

Written as DNA, the CDR3 is TGTGCCAGCAGCTTATATGGACAGGGGAAGAAGACCCAGTACTTC. It translates to CASSLYGQGKKTQYF. The rearrangement joins TRBV5-4 to TRBJ2-5; 9 bases match TRBD1. The CDR3 has 15 residues. CDR1 and CDR2 from the germline V gene are SGHNT and YYREEE (reference sequence). The junction had 8 bases not matched to a gene; V was cut back by 2 bases and J by 6 bases.